Below, 6 T cell receptor beta chains from the same sample are listed, as sequenced in a study of CD8+ T cells in alopecia areata. RNA, once extracted, was reverse transcribed into cDNA for use as the sequencing template. Assay: immunoSEQ multiplex PCR; the TCRdb copy retains only in-frame clones and omits some. In the table there are roughly 150,000 clones, about 60% of which are singletons. The specimen sequenced was CD4+ T cells sorted from blood. The receptor set was obtained from a human donor in good health.

This clone appeared a few times. This rearrangement joins TRBV27 to TRBJ2-5, with 12 bases matching TRBD2. The CDR3 is 16 residues long. V shed 5 bases, J shed 4 bases, and the junction held 8 bases outside the gene matches. From germline, CDR1 is MNHEY and CDR2 SMNVEV (reference sequence). The CDR3 sequence is CASSVIAGLAGETQYF. CDR3 coding DNA: TGTGCCAGCAGTGTCATAGCGGGACTAGCGGGAGAGACCCAGTACTTC.

The V and J genes are TRBV19 and TRBJ1-3, with no clear D. Germline assignment: CDR1 LNHDA and CDR2 SQIVND (reference sequence). V was pared by 4 bases and J by 0 bases, with 10 bases between. This CDR3 spans 15 amino acids. As DNA, the CDR3 is TGTGCCAGTAGTAGTCAGGCGCTCTCTGGAAACACCATATATTTT. It yields the protein CASSSQALSGNTIYF.

The chain employs TRBV6-5 and TRBJ2-7; possibly TRBD2 for D (6 bases). V lost 2 bases and J 3 bases, leaving 14 bases between the germline ends. The CDR3 has 15 amino acids. Germline CDR1 and CDR2: MNHEY and SVGAGI. The CDR3 DNA is TGTGCCAGCAGTTACCGACTAGGCCCCAACTACGAGCAGTACTTC. Protein: CASSYRLGPNYEQYF.

This clone has a handful of counts. J is TRBJ2-3 and V is TRBV15; no reliable D call. Trimming took off 2 bases at V and 2 bases at J, with 8 bases between the two ends. The CDR3 covers 14 residues. Germline CDR1 and CDR2: LNHNV and YYDKDF (reference sequence). The CDR3 coding sequence is TGTGCCACCAGCAGACTTACTAACACAGATACGCAGTATTTT. Encoded protein: CATSRLTNTDTQYF.

This chain uses TRBV7-2 with TRBJ1-5, with 8 bases that match TRBD1. CDR1 is SGHTA and CDR2 is FQGNSA in the germline V gene. The CDR3 runs to 16 residues. With V trimmed by 4 bases and J by 3 bases, 8 bases remained unmatched. In DNA, the CDR3 is TGTGCCAGCAGCTCTACCGGGACAGGTTTCAATCAGCCCCAGCATTTT. Protein: CASSSTGTGFNQPQHF.

This clone was seen more than once but under ten times. The CDR3 DNA sequence: TGCAGCGTTGAAGGAGGACAGGGTCACACCGGGGAGCTGTTTTTT. Translation: CSVEGGQGHTGELFF. The J gene is TRBJ2-2, the V gene TRBV29-1, with TRBD1 matching over 8 bases. CDR1 and CDR2 (germline): SQVTM, ANQGSEA. V lost 1 base and J lost 3; bases outside the gene matches: 4. The CDR3 consists of 15 residues.